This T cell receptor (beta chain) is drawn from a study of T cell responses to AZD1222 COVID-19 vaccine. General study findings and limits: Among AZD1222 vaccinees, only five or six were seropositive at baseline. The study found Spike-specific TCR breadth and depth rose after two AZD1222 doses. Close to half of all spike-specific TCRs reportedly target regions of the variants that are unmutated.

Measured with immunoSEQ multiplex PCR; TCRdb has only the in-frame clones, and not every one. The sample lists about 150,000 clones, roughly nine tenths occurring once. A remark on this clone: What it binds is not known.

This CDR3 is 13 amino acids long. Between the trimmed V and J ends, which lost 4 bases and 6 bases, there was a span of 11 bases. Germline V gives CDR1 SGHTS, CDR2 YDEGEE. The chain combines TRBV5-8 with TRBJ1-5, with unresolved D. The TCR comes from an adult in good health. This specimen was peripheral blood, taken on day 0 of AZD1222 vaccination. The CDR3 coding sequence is TGTGCCAGCAGCCACCGGTCGGGTCAGCCCCAGCATTTT. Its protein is CASSHRSGQPQHF.